This T cell receptor (beta chain) was sequenced during a study of blood T cell repertoires in COVID-19. Study information: Samples of COVID-19 (acute and convalescent) were obtained from the United States, Italy and Spain. From T cells, B-cell-depleted T cells, or PBMCs came the material, which was cDNA or gDNA.

This clone showed up just once. V shed 2 bases and J 3 bases; nucleotides not matched to a gene: 6. This CDR3 comprises 16 residues. Looked up from germline, CDR1 is SGHAT and CDR2 is FQNNGV. Authors' processing steps: Estimation of nucleated cell counts relied on the amplification of reference gene primers. Repertoires were generated with immunoSEQ multiplex PCR, while TCRdb's copy carries only in-frame clones and drops some. V and J calls and clone size are given by that table; D and trimming were obtained from the DNA. The profile shows around 70,000 clones, roughly nine tenths of them singletons. The sample consisted of peripheral blood. The rearrangement links TRBV11-2 to TRBJ2-4, with 8 bases fitting TRBD2. This sequence was found in a human donor in a cohort sampled during active COVID-19. CDR3: CASSLTGGLFKNIQYF. CDR3 bases: TGTGCCAGCAGCTTAACGGGGGGGTTGTTCAAAAACATTCAGTACTTC.